Following are 20 T cell receptor beta chains from one sample sequenced in a study of cytomegalovirus exposure and HLA in healthy donors. The primer mix had 60 Vbeta and 13 Jbeta primers. Clones were sequenced by immunoSEQ multiplex PCR, and TCRdb holds only the in-frame ones, with some missing. The sample holds about 90,000 clones, 75% to 80% seen once. Material: PBMCs. These receptors originate from a woman between 35 and 50 years old in good health and CMV-seropositive.

This chain uses TRBV6-5 with TRBJ1-2; 9 positions agree with TRBD1. Germline CDR1 and CDR2: MNHEY and SVGAGI. The J segment lost 2 bases and the V segment lost 0 bases, leaving 4 bases of the junction unmatched. This CDR3 has 16 residues. Here the CDR3 reads CASSYSLTGGNYGYTF. The CDR3 region has the DNA TGTGCCAGCAGTTACTCCCTGACAGGGGGAAACTATGGCTACACCTTC.

The chain has TRBV5-1 and TRBJ2-7; 12 bases line up with TRBD2. The CDR3 totals 17 residues. In germline, CDR1 is SGHRS, CDR2 YFSETQ. After removal of 2 bases from V and 6 bases from J, the junction contained 12 bases not matched to a gene. CDR3 bases: TGCGCCAGCAGCTTTCTAGCGGGAGGGGGTGTGGGGTCCGAGCAGTACTTC. It yields the protein CASSFLAGGGVGSEQYF. The full variable domain, rest sourced from reference TRBV5-1 and TRBJ2-7, is KAGVTQTPRYLIKTRGQQVTLSCSPISGHRSVSWYQQTPGQGLQFLFEYFSETQRNKGNFPGRFSGRQFSNSRSEMNVSTLELGDSALYLCASSFLAGGGVGSEQYFGPGTRLTVT.

DNA of the CDR3: TGTGCCAGCAGCCAAGTAGGGGCAGGGATGAAGGGCTATGAGCAGTTCTTC. Translating it yields CASSQVGAGMKGYEQFF. The rearrangement uses TRBV14 and TRBJ2-1; possible D gene TRBD1, 5 bases. CDR1 is SGHDN, CDR2 FVKESK, per germline. Trimming pared 1 base from V and 8 bases from J, leaving 21 bases between. There are 17 residues in the CDR3. Complete variable domain (other parts from reference TRBV14 and TRBJ2-1): EAGVTQFPSHSVIEKGQTVTLRCDPISGHDNLYWYRRVMGKEIKFLLHFVKESKQDESGMPNNRFLAERTGGTYSTLKVQPAELEDSGVYFCASSQVGAGMKGYEQFFGPGTRLTVL.

The chain has TRBV11-2 and TRBJ2-7, with D possibly being TRBD2 (5 bases). CDR1 SGHAT and CDR2 FQNNGV come from the germline V gene. The CDR3 length is 13 residues. Trimming cost V 0 bases and J 8 bases, with 11 bases left between them. The CDR3 loop is CASSLEGEGKQYF. DNA of the CDR3: TGTGCCAGCAGCTTAGAAGGTGAGGGCAAGCAGTACTTC.

This clone was recorded only once. The J gene is TRBJ2-7, the V gene TRBV6-5; the D gene is possibly TRBD2 (6 bases). Trimming stripped 0 bases from V and 4 bases from J, with 16 bases between. Germline CDR1 is MNHEY and CDR2 is SVGAGI. This CDR3 spans 16 amino acids. CDR3: CASSYSDPGEGYEQYF. The CDR3 DNA reads as TGTGCCAGCAGTTACTCGGATCCGGGAGAGGGGTACGAGCAGTACTTC.

In this sample, this clone turned up a few times. The V call is TRBV11-1, the J call TRBJ2-1; a possible D gene is TRBD2 (5 bases). The germline CDR1 and CDR2 sequences are SGHAT and FQDESV (reference sequence). The ends were cut back, 5 bases at V and 2 bases at J, with 10 bases in the middle. The CDR3 covers 14 residues. CDR3 DNA sequence: TGTGCCAGCAGCCCGGGGAGAACCTACAATGAGCAGTTCTTC. This sequence encodes CASSPGRTYNEQFF.

The chain is built from TRBV4-3 and TRBJ1-4; TRBD1 matches at 9 bases. Germline V CDR1 and CDR2: LGHNA, YSLEER. The CDR3 contains 16 residues. Trimming cost V 3 bases and J 8 bases; bases outside gene matches: 10. The CDR3 region is CASSQERGTGPEKLFF. CDR3 in DNA: TGCGCCAGCAGCCAGGAACGAGGGACAGGGCCCGAAAAACTGTTTTTT.

J is TRBJ2-7 and V is TRBV6-5; D might be TRBD2 (7 bases). The CDR3 sequence is 13 residues long. Per germline, CDR1 MNHEY and CDR2 SVGAGI. Trimming removed 4 bases from V and 6 bases from J, with 13 bases in between. The CDR3 DNA reads as TGTGCCAGCAGTTTCGGACTAGGGGGCGAGCAGTACTTC. Its translation: CASSFGLGGEQYF.

This chain uses TRBV11-3 with TRBJ2-1; 7 bases match TRBD1. Trimming removed 4 bases from V and 0 bases from J; junction bases left unmatched: 6. Germline V gene data show CDR1 as SGHNT and CDR2 as YENEEA. The length of the CDR3 is 16 residues. The CDR3: CASSSARGSSYNEQFF. CDR3 DNA sequence: TGTGCCAGCAGCTCGGCCAGGGGGAGCTCCTACAATGAGCAGTTCTTC.

V gene TRBV10-3 combines with J gene TRBJ2-7; 10 bases are shared with TRBD2. The CDR3 has 18 residues. V dropped 4 bases and J dropped 2; count of bases not matched to a gene: 14. Per germline, CDR1 ENHRY and CDR2 SYGVKD. CDR3 sequence (DNA): TGTGCCATCAGTGGTCCCAGCGGGAGGGCCGGGGTCACCTACGAGCAGTACTTC. Protein: CAISGPSGRAGVTYEQYF.

The V call is TRBV15, the J call TRBJ2-1, with a possible D match to TRBD2 (6 bases). Looked up from germline, CDR1 is LNHNV and CDR2 is YYDKDF (reference sequence). This CDR3 region has 16 residues. Trimming removed 0 bases from V and 7 bases from J, with 16 bases in between. The CDR3 DNA is TGTGCCACCAGCAGAGACGGCGGGAAGACCTGGAATGAGCAGTTCTTC. Translating gives CATSRDGGKTWNEQFF.

The chain has TRBV5-6 and TRBJ1-5, with D possibly TRBD1 on 6 matching bases. V was pared by 4 bases and J by 0 bases, with 11 bases between. This CDR3 is built from 15 residues. CDR1 SGHDT and CDR2 YYEEEE come from the germline V gene. CDR3 DNA sequence: TGTGCCAGCAGCGTACAGGGTTTTAGCAATCAGCCCCAGCATTTT. Translating it yields CASSVQGFSNQPQHF.

The V and J genes are TRBV30 and TRBJ1-4; TRBD1 matches 7 bases. Germline trimming cut 2 bases from V and 7 bases from J; bases unmatched to any gene: 7. The germline gives CDR1 GTSNPN, CDR2 SVGIG (reference sequence). The CDR3 has 14 residues. CDR3 protein: CAWSLTGAGEKLFF. DNA for the CDR3: TGTGCCTGGAGTTTAACAGGGGCGGGTGAAAAACTGTTTTTT.

Worth noting for this clone: Different DNA sequences within this sample yield the same CDR3. J is TRBJ2-1 and V is TRBV6-4; D possibly corresponds to TRBD2 (6 bases). The CDR3 extends over 15 amino acids. Trimming removed 4 bases at V and 8 bases at J, with 18 bases between. In germline, CDR1 is MRHNA, CDR2 SNTAGT. The CDR3 loop reads CASSAAGGGGDEQFF. The CDR3 coding sequence is TGTGCCAGCAGTGCCGCCGGGGGTGGCGGGGATGAGCAGTTCTTC.

V gene TRBV7-2 combines with J gene TRBJ2-7; 12 nucleotides match TRBD1. This CDR3 contains 14 residues. The V and J ends lost 5 bases and 6 bases, in that order; junction bases with no gene match: 5. Germline loops: CDR1 SGHTA, CDR2 FQGNSA. The CDR3 spells CASSQGTGGFEQYF. CDR3 nucleotide sequence: TGTGCCAGCAGCCAAGGGACAGGGGGCTTCGAGCAGTACTTC.

The CDR3 DNA follows: TGCGCCAGCAGCTCGGGGGGACAGGCGGCAGATACGCAGTATTTT. This gives the protein CASSSGGQAADTQYF. The rearrangement uses TRBV5-1 and TRBJ2-3, with D possibly matching TRBD1 (8 bases). CDR1 and CDR2 (germline): SGHRS, YFSETQ. Trimming took 3 bases from V and 4 from J, leaving 15 bases between them. The CDR3 totals 15 residues.

The V and J genes are TRBV7-2 and TRBJ2-2; 9 bases align to TRBD2. This CDR3 region has 16 residues. Germline V gene data show CDR1 as SGHTA and CDR2 as FQGNSA. V was pared by 2 bases and J by 7 bases, with 8 bases of the junction left unmatched. Here the CDR3 reads CASSLLAGAGIGELFF. CDR3 DNA sequence: TGTGCCAGCAGCTTATTAGCGGGAGCTGGGATCGGGGAGCTGTTTTTT. The full variable domain, rest sourced from reference TRBV7-2 and TRBJ2-2, is GAGVSQSPSNKVTEKGKDVELRCDPISGHTALYWYRQSLGQGLEFLIYFQGNSAPDKSGLPSDRFSAERTGGSVSTLTIQRTQQEDSAVYLCASSLLAGAGIGELFFGEGSRLTVL.

The CDR3 DNA reads TGTGCCAGCAGCTTAGATATCGGGGTTCGGTCACCCCTCCACTTT. It encodes CASSLDIGVRSPLHF. The rearrangement joins TRBV11-3 to TRBJ1-6; D unclear. Trimming cost V 0 bases and J 10 bases, with 13 bases left between them. Germline values: CDR1 SGHNT, CDR2 YENEEA. CDR3 length: 15 amino acids.

This clone was counted a single time. This chain joins TRBV18 and TRBJ1-5; D is possibly TRBD1 (6 bases). Trimming shortened V by 5 bases and J by 7 bases, and 9 bases separated the two germline ends. The CDR3 has 12 residues. Germline CDR1 is KGHSH and CDR2 is LQKENI. CDR3 bases: TGTGCCAGCTCAACAGGGTACCAGCCCCAGCATTTT. It is translated as CASSTGYQPQHF. The variable domain in full, with the rest retrieved from reference TRBV18 and TRBJ1-5, is NAGVMQNPRHLVRRRGQEARLRCSPMKGHSHVYWYRQLPEEGLKFMVYLQKENIIDESGMPKERFSAEFPKEGPSILRIQQVVRGDSAAYFCASSTGYQPQHFGDGTRLSIL.

The gene calls are TRBV5-4 and TRBJ2-2; maybe TRBD1 (6 bases). Trimming removed 0 bases at V and 0 bases at J, with 6 bases between. The CDR3 contains 15 residues. Germline V gene lookup returns CDR1 SGHNT and CDR2 YYREEE (reference sequence). CDR3 residues: CASSLGDTNTGELFF. DNA of the CDR3: TGTGCCAGCAGCTTGGGGGACACGAACACCGGGGAGCTGTTTTTT. Variable domain in full (rest from reference TRBV5-4 and TRBJ2-2): ETGVTQSPTHLIKTRGQQVTLRCSSQSGHNTVSWYQQALGQGPQFIFQYYREEENGRGNFPPRFSGLQFPNYSSELNVNALELDDSALYLCASSLGDTNTGELFFGEGSRLTVL.